The clone carrying this TCR beta chain was seen a single time. Original processing notes: The assay estimated nucleated cells by amplifying reference gene primers. TCRdb's table, derived via immunoSEQ multiplex PCR, lists solely in-frame clones and lacks some. V and J calls and clone size are as listed in that table; D and trimming were resolved from the DNA. The table includes 110,000 to 150,000 clones, approximately 85% detected once. This specimen comes from a study of blood T cell repertoires in COVID-19. About the research overall: Some COVID-19 samples were acute and others convalescent; all came from the United States, Italy and Spain.

Sequencing was performed on peripheral blood. This receptor was identified in a man between 65 and 85 years old with acute or convalescent COVID-19.

The CDR3 region is CASSLARTGGTDTQYF. CDR3 nucleotides: TGCGCCAGCAGCTTGGCCCGGACAGGGGGCACAGATACGCAGTATTTT. The chain links TRBV5-1 to TRBJ2-3; 9 bases match TRBD1. Germline CDR1 reads SGHRS; CDR2 reads YFSETQ. J gave up 1 base and V 0 bases, and 3 bases lay outside the gene matches. The CDR3 has 16 amino acids.